The clone carrying this TCR beta chain was detected once. Its antigen remains unknown. Sequenced by immunoSEQ multiplex PCR; TCRdb stores in-frame clones only, minus some. The data show more than 55,000 clones, with 78% seen just once and 4.3% held by the top ten. The source of the sample is a study of vaccination effects on CD4 cells after COVID-19. At the level of the study: Under the ViraFEST assay, PBMC were stimulated with viral peptide pools so that antigen-specific CD4+ T cells expanded. Sequencing was performed afterwards. Researchers reported culturing more than 1.5 million PBMC in each well, adding 9 to 10 IU/ml IL-2 and about 9.5 ug/ml peptides.

Researchers isolated CD4+ T cells once approximately eleven days of culture had elapsed. Either the mRNA-1273 or the BNT162b2 vaccine was given to participants as two doses. Each culture had half its medium swapped for IL-2 medium on days 3 and 7. Study observations and caveats: Marked clonal contraction of infection- and vaccine-induced clones was seen late after vaccination.

Germline trimming cut 4 bases from V and 4 bases from J; bases unmatched to any gene: 11. The CDR3 runs 16 residues. CDR1 and CDR2 from the germline V gene are SGDLS and YYNGEE. The sample consisted of CD4+ T cells from PBMCs cultured without peptide, taken after COVID-19 vaccination. This receptor was obtained from a human donor who received a COVID-19 vaccine. The rearrangement joins TRBV9 to TRBJ2-5; 9 bases are a match to TRBD1. The CDR3 DNA is TGTGCCAGCAGCCCAACCGGGGGACAGGGAGGAGAGACCCAGTACTTC. Translating gives CASSPTGGQGGETQYF.